This T cell receptor (beta chain) was retrieved from a study of monozygotic twins with inflammatory bowel disease. Germline V gene sequence: CDR1 MNHNY, CDR2 SVGAGI (reference sequence). The length of the CDR3 is 14 residues. TCRdb reprocessed the 5' RACE reads and stores each CDR3 protein as one record, lacking DNA. The sample's table shows some 150,000 distinct CDR3 sequences. The sequencing input was blood. The sequence derives from a human donor with ulcerative colitis or Crohn's disease, or a healthy co-twin of an affected twin (not recorded which). J is TRBJ2-4 and V is TRBV6-6; TCRdb lists TRBD1, though no DNA is available to test this call. The CDR3 spells CASTLGGGKNIQYF.